This entry lists 27 T cell receptor beta chains sequenced from one sample in a study of cytomegalovirus exposure and HLA in healthy donors (dated by TCRdb to between 2016 and 2019). To prepare the library, the immunoSEQ multiplex PCR assay was applied. For the multiplex PCR, a mixture combining 60 forward primers for TCR Vbeta segments and 13 reverse primers for TCR Jbeta segments was used. Sourced from immuneACCESS, this table was stored by TCRdb with only in-frame sequences that have V and J called. A share of the clones is absent; for the studies checked, an unresolved V gene accounts for under half, and the remainder has no known explanation. In all, the sample holds tens of thousands of clones, and over 60% of those were seen once. The ten largest account for about 5.5% of the sample. The material sequenced was PBMCs. The source of these receptors is a boy aged 5-17 years in good health and CMV-seropositive.

This chain uses TRBV7-2 with TRBJ2-1, with 10 positions matching TRBD1. CDR1 and CDR2 (germline): SGHTA, FQGNSA. Germline trimming cut 5 bases from V and 0 bases from J; bases unmatched to any gene: 10. The CDR3 extends over 18 amino acids. CDR3 sequence: CASSQRPGTGASYNEQFF. The DNA for the CDR3 is TGTGCCAGCAGCCAACGACCCGGGACAGGGGCCTCCTACAATGAGCAGTTCTTC.

The chain combines TRBV6-5 with TRBJ1-4; 9 bases align to TRBD1. There are 14 residues in the CDR3. CDR1 and CDR2 from the germline V gene are MNHEY and SVGAGI. The V gene end was trimmed by 6 bases and the J gene end by 7 bases; junction bases not matched to a gene: 6. The DNA for the CDR3 is TGTGCCAGCAGCCGGACAGGGGATCGTGAAAAACTGTTTTTT. It codes for CASSRTGDREKLFF.

This clone was found a few times. J is TRBJ1-5 and V is TRBV6-1; possibly TRBD1 for D (6 bases). Germline V gene data show CDR1 as MNHNS and CDR2 as SASEGT. V lost 5 bases and J 1 base, leaving 12 bases between the germline ends. CDR3 length: 15 residues. CDR3 in DNA: TGTGCCAGCAGTTGGACAGCTTTGAGCAATCAGCCCCAGCATTTT. Translating gives CASSWTALSNQPQHF.

This rearrangement joins TRBV7-9 to TRBJ2-1, with 8 bases lining up with TRBD2. Trimming cost V 0 bases and J 6 bases; bases outside gene matches: 7. CDR3 length equals 16 residues. Germline CDR1 and CDR2: SEHNR and FQNEAQ (reference sequence). CDR3 region: CASSLAVTGGGNEQFF. CDR3 DNA sequence: TGTGCCAGCAGCTTAGCCGTCACGGGAGGGGGCAATGAGCAGTTCTTC.

This clone turned up a few times. The V gene is TRBV7-9, the J gene TRBJ1-1; D is possibly TRBD1 (6 bases). The germline CDR1 and CDR2 sequences are SEHNR and FQNEAQ (reference sequence). The CDR3 totals 13 residues. Trimming stripped 7 bases from V and 1 base from J, with 10 bases between. CDR3 sequence (DNA): TGTGCCAGCACTAGACAGGAGAACACTGAAGCTTTCTTT. Translation: CASTRQENTEAFF.

V usage is TRBV5-5 and J usage is TRBJ2-5; TRBD1 matches at 7 bases. CDR3 length: 14 amino acids. Germline assignment: CDR1 SGHKS and CDR2 YYEKEE (reference sequence). V shed 4 bases and J 2 bases; nucleotides not matched to a gene: 5. Written as DNA, the CDR3 is TGTGCCAGCAGCCGAGACAGGGAACAAGAGACCCAGTACTTC. This codes for CASSRDREQETQYF.

The chain is built from TRBV30 and TRBJ1-2, with TRBD1 matching over 8 bases. CDR1 is GTSNPN, CDR2 SVGIG, per germline (reference sequence). The CDR3 totals 15 residues. Trimming took 4 bases from V and 4 from J; bases not matched to a gene: 11. Here the CDR3 DNA reads TGTGCCTGGATCAACGACAGGGGAGGCCCCTATGGCTACACCTTC. Its translation is CAWINDRGGPYGYTF.

The chain is built from TRBV4-2 and TRBJ1-2, with 7 positions matching TRBD1. The germline gives CDR1 LGHNA, CDR2 YNFKEQ. The CDR3 extends over 15 amino acids. J was trimmed by 2 bases and V by 0 bases; bases with no gene match: 3. The CDR3 DNA follows: TGTGCCAGCAGCCAAGATCCCAGGGGGAACTATGGCTACACCTTC. Translating gives CASSQDPRGNYGYTF.

The rearrangement links TRBV9 to TRBJ2-5; D is unresolved. CDR3 length equals 13 residues. Germline V gene lookup returns CDR1 SGDLS and CDR2 YYNGEE. The V gene lost 4 bases and the J gene lost 7 bases, with 14 bases spanning the gap. CDR3 bases: TGTGCCAGCAGCTCGACGGCCTCAGGGACCCAGTACTTC. It translates to CASSSTASGTQYF.

This rearrangement joins TRBV20-1 to TRBJ1-2; D is unclear. The length of the CDR3 is 11 residues. V lost 1 base to trimming and J lost 7 bases, with 7 bases between them. Germline assignment: CDR1 DFQATT and CDR2 SNEGSKA (reference sequence). The CDR3 DNA reads as TGCAGTGCTAGAGGAGCGAGTGGCTACACCTTC. It translates to CSARGASGYTF.

There are a few counts of this clone. The chain couples TRBV25-1 to TRBJ1-2; D perhaps matches TRBD1 (5 bases). V lost 6 bases, J lost 4 bases, and 9 bases lay in between. Germline CDR1 is MGHDK and CDR2 is SYGVNS. The CDR3 covers 12 residues. The CDR3: CASSGGPYGYTF. As DNA, the CDR3 is TGTGCCAGCAGCGGGGGACCCTATGGCTACACCTTC.

The J gene is TRBJ2-7, the V gene TRBV7-6, with 9 positions matching TRBD1. The CDR3 contains 16 residues. V lost 5 bases and J lost 1; bases outside the gene matches: 9. CDR1 is SGHVS and CDR2 is FNYEAQ in the germline V gene. DNA for the CDR3: TGTGCCAGCAGCATAATGCCCGGGACAGGGTCCTACGAGCAGTACTTC. Residues: CASSIMPGTGSYEQYF.

This rearrangement joins TRBV5-4 to TRBJ2-7; a possible D gene is TRBD2 (6 bases). V shed 5 bases and J shed 3 bases, with 15 bases lying between them. CDR3 length: 14 amino acids. Looked up from germline, CDR1 is SGHNT and CDR2 is YYREEE (reference sequence). This chain's CDR3 is CASSFGTGSYEQYF. The CDR3 coding sequence is TGTGCCAGCAGTTTTGGGACCGGGAGCTACGAGCAGTACTTC.

In its sample, this clone was seen a few times. This rearrangement joins TRBV29-1 to TRBJ2-1; 9 bases align to TRBD2. V was pared by 7 bases and J by 5 bases, with 9 bases of the junction left unmatched. The CDR3 is 14 residues long. From germline, CDR1 is SQVTM and CDR2 ANQGSEA. Here the CDR3 reads CSGLLAGLNNEQFF. Written as DNA, the CDR3 is TGCAGCGGCCTACTAGCGGGCCTAAACAATGAGCAGTTCTTC.

CDR3 in amino acids: CASSLSPTGSLSTEAFF. CDR3 in DNA: TGTGCCAGCAGCTTGTCCCCGACAGGGAGTTTGAGCACTGAAGCTTTCTTT. This rearrangement joins TRBV7-6 to TRBJ1-1, with TRBD1 matching over 7 bases. The CDR3 length is 17 residues. The J segment lost 4 bases and the V segment lost 3 bases, leaving 14 bases of the junction unmatched. The germline V gene encodes CDR1 SGHVS and CDR2 FNYEAQ.

V gene TRBV2 combines with J gene TRBJ2-3; TRBD2 is a possible D gene (5 bases). Trimming removed 7 bases at V and 4 bases at J, with 15 bases between. CDR1 and CDR2 from the germline V gene are SNHLY and FYNNEI. The CDR3 is 14 amino acids. CDR3 DNA: TGTGCCAGCAAAAGGCTAGCTGGTTCAGATACGCAGTATTTT. Translation: CASKRLAGSDTQYF.

CDR3 protein: CASSSGEAKNIQYF. CDR3 DNA: TGTGCCAGCAGTTCGGGGGAGGCCAAAAACATTCAGTACTTC. The chain links TRBV2 to TRBJ2-4; tentative D call: TRBD2 (6 bases). This CDR3 is built from 14 residues. V was clipped by 5 bases and J by 1 base, with 9 bases between them. The germline gives CDR1 SNHLY, CDR2 FYNNEI. Based on the CDR3 plus reference TRBV2 and TRBJ2-4, the full variable domain is EPEVTQTPSHQVTQMGQEVILRCVPISNHLYFYWYRQILGQKVEFLVSFYNNEISEKSEIFDDQFSVERPDGSNFTLKIRSTKLEDSAMYFCASSSGEAKNIQYFGAGTRLSVL.

Details on this clone: Additional DNA sequences in this sample encode the identical CDR3. CDR3 region: CASSLRGGTDTQYF. CDR3 sequence (DNA): TGTGCCAGCAGCTTGCGGGGGGGCACAGATACGCAGTATTTT. This chain connects TRBV5-4 to TRBJ2-3; 7 nucleotides match TRBD2. CDR1 SGHNT and CDR2 YYREEE come from the germline V gene (reference sequence). The CDR3 is made up of 14 amino acids. V lost 1 base and J lost 1; bases outside the gene matches: 0.

This clone was detected only once. The chain couples TRBV5-1 to TRBJ1-6; D remains unclear. CDR1 is SGHRS, CDR2 YFSETQ, per germline. This CDR3 region has 15 residues. V was cut by 0 bases and J by 10 bases, with 14 bases left in between. Here the CDR3 DNA reads TGCGCCAGCAGCTTGGCCGCGGGTCTGAGCTCACCCCTCCACTTT. Protein sequence: CASSLAAGLSSPLHF.

This clone was picked up one time. The chain couples TRBV27 to TRBJ1-2, with D perhaps TRBD1 (5 bases). The V gene lost 4 bases and the J gene lost 8 bases, with 17 bases spanning the gap. Per the germline V gene, CDR1 is MNHEY and CDR2 is SMNVEV (reference sequence). CDR3 size: 14 residues. The CDR3 spells CASSSPAGVGGYTF. In DNA, the CDR3 is TGTGCCAGCAGTTCCCCGGCGGGGGTTGGCGGCTACACCTTC.

V gene TRBV5-6 combines with J gene TRBJ1-2; TRBD1 agrees at 10 bases. Trimming at V came to 0 bases and at J to 8 bases, leaving 7 bases not matched to a gene. Germline assignment: CDR1 SGHDT and CDR2 YYEEEE. The CDR3 runs 15 residues. As DNA, the CDR3 is TGTGCCAGCAGCTTGGTTCCCGGACAGGGGGGGGGCTACACCTTC. Its translation is CASSLVPGQGGGYTF.

V and J are TRBV30 and TRBJ1-1; TRBD1 matches 7 bases. With 8 bases clipped from V and 6 bases from J, the junction kept 6 bases outside the gene matches. Germline lookup yields CDR1 GTSNPN and CDR2 SVGIG (reference sequence). This CDR3 region has 11 residues. Here the CDR3 reads CAAHRGAEAFF. DNA for the CDR3: TGTGCCGCCCACAGGGGCGCTGAAGCTTTCTTT.

The V call is TRBV18, the J call TRBJ2-1; TRBD1 matches 9 bases. The CDR3 spans 16 residues. Germline assignment: CDR1 KGHSH and CDR2 LQKENI. Trimming took 3 bases from V and 1 from J; bases not matched to a gene: 4. The CDR3 DNA follows: TGTGCCAGCTCACCCGGGACAGGGTGGTCCTACAATGAGCAGTTCTTC. Amino acid sequence: CASSPGTGWSYNEQFF.

In this sample, this clone turned up a few times. The V call is TRBV5-1, the J call TRBJ1-2, with TRBD1 as a possible D gene (5 bases). Trimming removed 0 bases from V and 4 bases from J, with 10 bases in between. The germline gives CDR1 SGHRS, CDR2 YFSETQ. The CDR3 is 14 amino acids. The CDR3 coding sequence is TGCGCCAGCAGCTTGGCCCAGGGAGGCTATGGCTACACCTTC. Translation gives CASSLAQGGYGYTF.

This clone has more than one count but fewer than ten. The rearrangement links TRBV19 to TRBJ2-7; 10 bases agree with TRBD1. The CDR3 loop spans 14 amino acids. The germline V gene encodes CDR1 LNHDA and CDR2 SQIVND (reference sequence). With 4 bases clipped from V and 5 bases from J, the junction kept 5 bases outside the gene matches. As DNA, the CDR3 is TGTGCCAGTAGTAACCGACAGGGGGCGAACGAGCAGTACTTC. The encoded protein is CASSNRQGANEQYF.

In this sample, this clone turned up once. The chain employs TRBV19 and TRBJ1-5; D unclear. V was trimmed by 7 bases and J by 8 bases, leaving 12 bases between them. CDR3 length: 12 residues. In germline, CDR1 is LNHDA, CDR2 SQIVND (reference sequence). CDR3 DNA sequence: TGTGCCAGTACCATCGGGAACGAGCCCCAGCATTTT. Translation gives CASTIGNEPQHF. Full variable domain (remainder filled in from reference TRBV19 and TRBJ1-5): DGGITQSPKYLFRKEGQNVTLSCEQNLNHDAMYWYRQDPGQGLRLIYYSQIVNDFQKGDIAEGYSVSREKKESFPLTVTSAQKNPTAFYLCASTIGNEPQHFGDGTRLSIL.

This chain links TRBV7-9 with TRBJ2-6; D gene ambiguous. CDR1 SEHNR and CDR2 FQNEAQ come from the germline V gene (reference sequence). The CDR3 covers 15 residues. Trimming took off 1 base at V and 2 bases at J, with 6 bases between the two ends. CDR3 sequence reads: CASSLDGAGANVLTF. In DNA form, the CDR3 reads TGTGCCAGCAGCTTAGATGGAGCTGGGGCCAACGTCCTGACTTTC.